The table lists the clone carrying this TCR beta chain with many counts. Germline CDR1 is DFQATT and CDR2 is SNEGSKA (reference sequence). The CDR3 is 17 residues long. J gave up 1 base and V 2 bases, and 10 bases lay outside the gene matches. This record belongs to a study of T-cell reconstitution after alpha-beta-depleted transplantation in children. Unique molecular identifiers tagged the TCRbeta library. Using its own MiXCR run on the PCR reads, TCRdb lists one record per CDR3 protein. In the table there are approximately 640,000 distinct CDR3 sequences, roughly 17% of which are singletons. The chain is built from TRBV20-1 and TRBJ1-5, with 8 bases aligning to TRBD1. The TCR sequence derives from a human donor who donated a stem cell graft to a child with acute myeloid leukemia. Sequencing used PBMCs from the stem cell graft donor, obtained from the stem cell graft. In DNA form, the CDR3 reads TGCAGTGCTAGATCCGGGGACAGGCCATCGAGCAATCAGCCCCAGCATTTT. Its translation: CSARSGDRPSSNQPQHF.